One and the same sample provided the 26 T cell receptor beta chains below, sequenced in a study of T cell responses to AZD1222 COVID-19 vaccine. Measured with immunoSEQ multiplex PCR; TCRdb has only the in-frame clones, and not every one. The data hold about 93,000 clones, with roughly 85% observed a single time. The material sequenced was peripheral blood, taken on day 0 of AZD1222 vaccination. The receptor set was obtained from an adult in good health.

This clone has only a few counts. The chain couples TRBV9 to TRBJ2-2; 7 bases are a match to TRBD1. CDR1 and CDR2 (germline): SGDLS, YYNGEE. CDR3 length: 15 residues. The ends lost 0 bases at V and 7 bases at J; junction bases unmatched: 6. As DNA, the CDR3 is TGTGCCAGCAGCGTAGTCCAGGGGGATTACGGGGAGCTGTTTTTT. Its translation: CASSVVQGDYGELFF.

This sequence joins TRBV19 and TRBJ1-2; weak D call: TRBD1 (6 bases). The CDR3 runs 13 residues. The V gene's germline CDR1 is LNHDA and CDR2 SQIVND (reference sequence). Trimming stripped 9 bases from V and 0 bases from J, with 11 bases between. The CDR3 DNA sequence: TGTGCCAGCGCCCGGACAGCTAACTATGGCTACACCTTC. Amino acids: CASARTANYGYTF.

V is TRBV30 and J is TRBJ2-7, with D possibly being TRBD1 or TRBD2 (5 bases each). The CDR3 consists of 14 residues. CDR1 and CDR2 (germline): GTSNPN, SVGIG (reference sequence). Between the trimmed V and J ends, which lost 6 bases and 0 bases, there was a span of 15 bases. CDR3 amino acids: CACLHSGTSYEQYF. CDR3 sequence (DNA): TGTGCCTGCTTACATTCCGGGACCTCCTACGAGCAGTACTTC.

This clone showed up just a few times. This sequence joins TRBV19 and TRBJ2-3, with D tentatively TRBD1 or TRBD2 (5 bases each). The germline V and J ends were trimmed by 3 bases and 2 bases, with 15 bases remaining between them. Per germline, CDR1 LNHDA and CDR2 SQIVND (reference sequence). The CDR3 is made up of 16 amino acids. This chain's CDR3 is CASSMGRVAFTDTQYF. CDR3 nucleotides: TGTGCCAGTAGTATGGGACGGGTCGCGTTCACAGATACGCAGTATTTT.

The V and J genes are TRBV30 and TRBJ2-7, with D tentatively TRBD1 (5 bases). Germline CDR1 GTSNPN, CDR2 SVGIG (reference sequence). CDR3 length: 12 residues. V shed 5 bases and J shed 1 base, with 9 bases lying between them. The DNA for the CDR3 is TGTGCCTGGCTAAAGGGGTCCTACGAGCAGTACTTC. This gives the protein CAWLKGSYEQYF.

The rearrangement uses TRBV29-1 and TRBJ2-7; maybe TRBD1 (6 bases). Germline CDR1 is SQVTM and CDR2 is ANQGSEA. V lost 5 bases and J 3 bases, leaving 11 bases between the germline ends. The CDR3 has 12 amino acids. The CDR3 bases are TGCAGCGTTCAAAAACAGGGCTACGAGCAGTACTTC. It yields the protein CSVQKQGYEQYF.

This clone has only a few counts. This chain connects TRBV12-5 to TRBJ1-1, with D perhaps TRBD1 (5 bases). The CDR3 has 13 amino acids. CDR1 is LGHNT and CDR2 is FRNRAP in the germline V gene. V was clipped by 1 base and J by 8 bases, with 11 bases between them. The CDR3 region has the DNA TGTGCTAGTGGTTTGGGGGGGTGGTCAGAAGCTTTCTTT. It codes for CASGLGGWSEAFF. The entire variable domain, with the rest obtained from reference TRBV12-5 and TRBJ1-1, is as follows: DARVTQTPRHKVTEMGQEVTMRCQPILGHNTVFWYRQTMMQGLELLAYFRNRAPLDDSGMPKDRFSAEMPDATLATLKIQPSEPRDSAVYFCASGLGGWSEAFFGQGTRLTVV.

This clone was recorded once. The rearrangement links TRBV14 to TRBJ2-1; the match to TRBD2 covers 12 bases. The CDR3 contains 17 residues. Germline lookup yields CDR1 SGHDN and CDR2 FVKESK. V dropped 4 bases and J dropped 3; count of bases not matched to a gene: 7. CDR3 in amino acids: CASSRNLAGGLYNEQFF. The CDR3 DNA is TGTGCCAGCAGCCGAAACCTAGCGGGAGGGCTCTACAATGAGCAGTTCTTC.

V is TRBV27 and J is TRBJ2-4; 8 bases map to TRBD1. Germline V CDR1 and CDR2: MNHEY, SMNVEV (reference sequence). The V segment lost 5 bases and the J segment 11 bases; nucleotides outside the gene matches: 8. The CDR3 has 13 residues. The CDR3 region is CASSPRTGNLQYF. CDR3 sequence (DNA): TGTGCCAGCAGTCCCAGGACAGGGAACCTTCAGTACTTC.

In this sample, this clone turned up a few times. V and J are TRBV11-3 and TRBJ2-3; D is uncertain. Trimming took 0 bases from V and 11 from J, leaving 12 bases between them. CDR1 is SGHNT, CDR2 YENEEA, per germline. The CDR3 has 13 residues. The CDR3 loop reads CASSLEGISEQYF. In DNA form, the CDR3 reads TGTGCCAGCAGCTTAGAGGGGATCTCTGAGCAGTATTTT.

The chain joins TRBV29-1 to TRBJ2-5; a possible D gene is TRBD1 (7 bases). Trimming removed 0 bases at V and 5 bases at J, with 16 bases between. From germline, CDR1 is SQVTM and CDR2 ANQGSEA. CDR3 size: 15 residues. As DNA, the CDR3 is TGCAGCGTTGAAGATCAGTGGAGGGGGCGGGAGACCCAGTACTTC. Encoded protein: CSVEDQWRGRETQYF.

This clone has only one observation. V is TRBV11-2 and J is TRBJ2-7; TRBD2 matches at 7 bases. The germline V gene encodes CDR1 SGHAT and CDR2 FQNNGV. The V and J ends lost 0 bases and 3 bases, in that order; junction bases with no gene match: 11. This CDR3 region has 17 residues. The CDR3 bases are TGTGCCAGCAGCTTAGAAGATTTAGCGGGTTTAATCTACGAGCAGTACTTC. Its protein is CASSLEDLAGLIYEQYF.

This clone was counted between two and nine times. This chain links TRBV28 with TRBJ1-2, with D tentatively TRBD1 (6 bases). V dropped 6 bases and J dropped 4 bases, with 15 bases sitting between them. The CDR3 spans 14 residues. Germline V gene sequence: CDR1 MDHEN, CDR2 SYDVKM. This CDR3 is CASRTGNSPYGYTF. The CDR3 bases are TGTGCCAGCAGAACAGGGAATTCACCCTATGGCTACACCTTC.

The gene calls are TRBV5-5 and TRBJ1-1, with 7 bases that match TRBD1. Germline CDR1 SGHKS, CDR2 YYEKEE (reference sequence). This CDR3 is 16 amino acids long. V was clipped by 3 bases and J by 0 bases; unmatched bases: 8. The CDR3 here is CASSSGQALMNTEAFF. For the CDR3, the DNA is TGTGCCAGCAGCTCCGGACAGGCACTTATGAACACTGAAGCTTTCTTT.

The CDR3 here is CASTPGQGRSPLHF. CDR3 nucleotides: TGCGCCAGCACTCCGGGACAGGGTCGATCACCCCTCCACTTT. The chain has TRBV5-1 and TRBJ1-6, with 9 bases matching TRBD1. There are 14 residues in the CDR3. V lost 6 bases to trimming and J lost 10 bases; unmatched junction nucleotides: 8. In germline, CDR1 is SGHRS, CDR2 YFSETQ.

The V call is TRBV4-1, the J call TRBJ2-2; D is possibly TRBD2 (6 bases). V lost 4 bases, J lost 2 bases, and 11 bases lay in between. The CDR3 is 15 amino acids. The germline V gene encodes CDR1 MGHRA and CDR2 YSYEKL. CDR3 amino acids: CASSPLAGNTGELFF. The CDR3 bases are TGCGCCAGCAGCCCGCTGGCGGGAAACACCGGGGAGCTGTTTTTT.

As DNA, the CDR3 is TGTGCCAGCAGCTTGAAGATTGACAATGAGCAGTTCTTC. The encoded protein is CASSLKIDNEQFF. The rearrangement links TRBV7-8 to TRBJ2-1; no clear D gene. Trimming removed 3 bases from V and 5 bases from J, with 8 bases in between. The CDR3 contains 13 residues. The germline V gene encodes CDR1 SGHVS and CDR2 FQNEAQ.

The gene calls are TRBV7-3 and TRBJ1-1; TRBD1 matches 7 bases. V shed 1 base, J shed 5 bases, and the junction held 22 bases outside the gene matches. This CDR3 contains 20 residues. Germline V gene sequence: CDR1 SGHTA, CDR2 FQGTGA. CDR3 nucleotide sequence: TGTGCCAGCAGCTTAAGGCGTTTCGACAGGGTCATATCAGGATTGACTGAAGCTTTCTTT. This gives the protein CASSLRRFDRVISGLTEAFF.

The gene calls are TRBV29-1 and TRBJ2-1, with 9 bases aligning to TRBD2. The J segment lost 2 bases and the V segment lost 1 base, leaving 3 bases of the junction unmatched. Germline V gene sequence: CDR1 SQVTM, CDR2 ANQGSEA. This CDR3 comprises 15 residues. CDR3 nucleotide sequence: TGCAGCGTTGAAGGTAGCGGGAGCACCTACAATGAGCAGTTCTTC. This codes for CSVEGSGSTYNEQFF.

This chain connects TRBV6-1 to TRBJ1-2; D gene unclear. The CDR3 is 15 amino acids. The V end lost 0 bases, the J end lost 4 bases, and 12 bases lay between the germline ends. Germline CDR1 reads MNHNS; CDR2 reads SASEGT. Here the CDR3 reads CASSEARRGSYGYTF. CDR3 bases: TGTGCCAGCAGTGAAGCGCGACGAGGATCCTATGGCTACACCTTC.

The V gene is TRBV3-1 (or the pseudogene TRBV3-2), the J gene TRBJ2-5; 7 bases are a match to TRBD2. CDR3 size: 13 residues. J gave up 3 bases and V 6 bases, and 4 bases lay outside the gene matches. Germline assignment: CDR1 LGHDT and CDR2 YNNKEL (reference sequence). In DNA form, the CDR3 reads TGTGCCAGCAGGCTAACTAGCGAAGAGACCCAGTACTTC. It specifies CASRLTSEETQYF.

The CDR3 sequence is CASSYLANYGYTF. The CDR3 nucleotides read TGTGCCAGCAGTTATTTGGCTAACTATGGCTACACCTTC. This rearrangement joins TRBV6-5 to TRBJ1-2; no definite D call. CDR1 and CDR2 (germline): MNHEY, SVGAGI. The CDR3 is 13 amino acids. V was clipped by 3 bases and J by 0 bases, with 5 bases between them.

V usage is TRBV13 and J usage is TRBJ2-1, with 11 bases that match TRBD2. Per germline, CDR1 PRHDT and CDR2 FYEKMQ (reference sequence). The CDR3 has 16 amino acids. V gave up 1 base and J gave up 7 bases; unmatched junction bases: 6. The CDR3, as DNA: TGTGCCAGCAGCTTAGTGGTAGCGGGAGGGCAGAATGAGCAGTTCTTC. Protein sequence: CASSLVVAGGQNEQFF. Full variable domain (remainder filled in from reference TRBV13 and TRBJ2-1): AAGVIQSPRHLIKEKRETATLKCYPIPRHDTVYWYQQGPGQDPQFLISFYEKMQSDKGSIPDRFSAQQFSDYHSELNMSSLELGDSALYFCASSLVVAGGQNEQFFGPGTRLTVL.

This chain links TRBV29-1 with TRBJ2-4; tentatively, D is TRBD1 or TRBD2 (5 bases each). V was shortened by 4 bases and J by 6 bases, with 16 bases between the two germline ends. CDR3 length equals 14 residues. Germline V gene sequence: CDR1 SQVTM, CDR2 ANQGSEA. The chain's CDR3 is CSVAGPTAGNIQYF. The CDR3, as DNA: TGCAGCGTTGCGGGGCCGACGGCAGGAAACATTCAGTACTTC.

The table lists this clone with a count of one. This rearrangement joins TRBV7-2 to TRBJ2-1; no clear D gene. Trimming pared 1 base from V and 3 bases from J, leaving 7 bases between. CDR3 length: 14 residues. From germline, CDR1 is SGHTA and CDR2 FQGNSA. CDR3 sequence reads: CASSLVPDYNEQFF. Written as DNA, the CDR3 is TGTGCCAGCAGCTTAGTTCCAGACTACAATGAGCAGTTCTTC.

The J gene is TRBJ1-3, the V gene TRBV15; 8 bases line up with TRBD1. The germline gives CDR1 LNHNV, CDR2 YYDKDF (reference sequence). V dropped 5 bases and J dropped 7; count of bases not matched to a gene: 10. The CDR3 sequence is 15 residues long. The CDR3 bases are TGTGCCACCAGCGAAGCCGGGACAGGAGGGAACACCATATATTTT. It encodes CATSEAGTGGNTIYF.